This TCR beta chain was recorded in a study of tumor and adjacent non-tumor tissue in lung cancer. Per the germline V gene, CDR1 is SQVTM and CDR2 is ANQGSEA. The CDR3 is made up of 16 amino acids, end residues included. The template was RNA from unsorted bulk tissue. This non-tumor lung sample came from over 3 cm beyond the tumor edge. TCRbeta libraries were built with three rounds of nested PCR, modified from ARM-PCR. TCRdb reanalysed the multiplex PCR reads using MiXCR and keeps one entry per CDR3 protein. The repertoire holds 65,000 to 85,000 distinct CDR3 sequences, with around three quarters as singletons. Notes on the study in general: TCR diversity was significantly greater in tumor than normal lung tissue.

A remark on this clonotype: Its cognate antigen is unknown. No DNA is shown, since the ends of the CDR3 on it are uncertain; the CDR3 is the one TCRdb lists.

This receptor was identified in a man in his 60s with non-small cell lung cancer. The sample consisted of distant non-tumor lung tissue. J is TRBJ2-5 and V is TRBV29-1; no DNA check was done on the table's D call, TRBD2. The CDR3 spells CSVARGNERGRETQYF.